Listed below are T cell receptor beta chains from one sample, sequenced in a study of blood T cell repertoires in COVID-19. This table comes from immunoSEQ multiplex PCR, and its TCRdb copy is limited to in-frame clones, with some not included. Counted here are fewer than 200,000 clones, approximately 88% occurring once; the ten biggest clones make up roughly 9%. Input material: PBMCs or T cells enriched from blood (not recorded which). The receptors derive from a woman younger than 35 who had recovered from COVID-19. Each CDR3 is given with its conserved first and last residue. A D gene is named only where the DNA matches it firmly. Clone size appears in some rows only: once, few, many, or a class for an expanded clone.

D	size	J	V	DNA	CDR3
TRBD2	-	TRBJ2-7	TRBV5-1	TGCGCCAGTCCATTCCGGGGCGGGAGCTCCTACGAGCAGTACTTC	CASPFRGGSSYEQYF
-	-	TRBJ1-1	TRBV5-8	TGTGCCAGCAGCCTGGCAGTGAACACTGAAGCTTTCTTT	CASSLAVNTEAFF
-	once	TRBJ1-1	TRBV28	TGTGCCAGCAGTTTTGCAGGCCAAGAAGCTTTCTTT	CASSFAGQEAFF
TRBD2	-	TRBJ2-3	TRBV4-1	TGCGCCAGCAGCCAAGACCCTCCCGGGCGGGAGACAGATACGCAGTATTTT	CASSQDPPGRETDTQYF
TRBD1	-	TRBJ1-5	TRBV24-1	TGTGCCACCAGTGCACCGGACAGGGGCCGGAATCAGCCCCAGCATTTT	CATSAPDRGRNQPQHF
-	once	TRBJ2-7	TRBV5-1	TGCGCCAGCAGCCCTGGGACACCGTACGAGCAGTACTTC	CASSPGTPYEQYF
-	-	TRBJ2-2	TRBV7-2	TGTGCCAGCAGCTTGGGTCGGGGCACCGGGGAGCTGTTTTTT	CASSLGRGTGELFF
TRBD1	-	TRBJ1-5	TRBV18	TGTGCCAGCTCTCCTACCGGGACAGGGGAACAGCCCCAGCATTTT	CASSPTGTGEQPQHF
TRBD1	-	TRBJ1-1	TRBV19	TGTGCCAGTAGTATCAACAGGGGCTTTGACACTGAAGCTTTCTTT	CASSINRGFDTEAFF
TRBD1	-	TRBJ1-4	TRBV6-5	TGTGCCAGCAGACTCGGACAGGGTGGAGAAAAACTGTTTTTT	CASRLGQGGEKLFF
TRBD1	-	TRBJ1-4	TRBV28	TGTGCCAGCAGCTCCCACCGGGGACAGGGACGAGAAAAACTGTTTTTT	CASSSHRGQGREKLFF
-	-	TRBJ1-1	TRBV27	TGTGCCAGCACCCTCTCGGTGATGAACACTGAAGCTTTCTTT	CASTLSVMNTEAFF
TRBD1	-	TRBJ1-2	TRBV9	TGTGCCAGCAGCCCTAGGGACAGCGACTATGGCTACACCTTC	CASSPRDSDYGYTF
TRBD2	-	TRBJ2-6	TRBV19	TGTGCCAGTCGCACGGGACTAGCGGGAGGACCCTCTGGGGCCAACGTCCTGACTTTC	CASRTGLAGGPSGANVLTF
TRBD1	-	TRBJ1-5	TRBV5-3	TGTGCCAGAAGCTTGGCAATAGGACAGGGGGAAGGGAGCAATCAGCCCCAGCATTTT	CARSLAIGQGEGSNQPQHF
-	-	TRBJ2-1	TRBV5-1	TGCGCCAGCACCCCGGGAATCTTCTACAATGAGCAGTTCTTC	CASTPGIFYNEQFF
TRBD2	few	TRBJ2-2	TRBV3-1/TRBV3-2	TGTGCCAGCAGCCAGAGTGAACTAGCGGGTCGGGAGCTGTTTTTT	CASSQSELAGRELFF
-	-	TRBJ1-5	TRBV4-1	TGCGCCAGCAGCCAAGGGGACGGGGGGAGCCAGCCCCAGCATTTT	CASSQGDGGSQPQHF
TRBD1	-	TRBJ1-1	TRBV27	TGTGCCAGCAGTTTATCGGGACAGGGGGTCACTGAAGCTTTCTTT	CASSLSGQGVTEAFF
-	-	TRBJ1-4	TRBV15	TGTGCCACCAGCAGCCCCCGGGAGAGTTATGAAAAACTGTTTTTT	CATSSPRESYEKLFF
-	-	TRBJ2-3	TRBV2	TGTGCCAGCAGTGGGGGGGGCAGCGATACGCAGTATTTT	CASSGGGSDTQYF
-	-	TRBJ1-2	TRBV28	TGTGCCAGCAGTCGGGACTATGGCTACACCTTC	CASSRDYGYTF
TRBD2	-	TRBJ2-2	TRBV30	TGTGCCTGGGGGCCGGGACTAGTTGCCGGGGAGCTGTTTTTT	CAWGPGLVAGELFF
-	-	TRBJ2-7	TRBV28	TGTGCCAGCAGTTTCGGAGCCGGTTACGAGCAGTACTTC	CASSFGAGYEQYF
TRBD2	-	TRBJ2-7	TRBV7-2	TGTGCCAGCAGCTTAGAATCACTAGCGGGATCGTTCGAGCAGTACTTC	CASSLESLAGSFEQYF
TRBD2	-	TRBJ2-7	TRBV2	TGTGCCAGGCCGGGACTAGCAGACTCCTACGAGCAGTACTTC	CARPGLADSYEQYF
-	-	TRBJ2-2	TRBV19	TGTGCCAGTAGTATTCAGAGCTCGGGCGGGGAGCTGTTTTTT	CASSIQSSGGELFF
-	few	TRBJ1-1	TRBV11-2	TGTGCCAGCAGCCGCGGGAGCATTTACACTGAAGCTTTCTTT	CASSRGSIYTEAFF
-	-	TRBJ1-3	TRBV7-2	TGTGCCAGCAGCTTAGGACGCGCTAGGGGGGGAGGAAACACCATATATTTT	CASSLGRARGGGNTIYF
-	-	TRBJ1-1	TRBV28	TGTGCCAGCAGTGTAAAGGGAGGACAAGCTTTCTTT	CASSVKGGQAFF
-	-	TRBJ1-1	TRBV2	TGTGCCAGCAGGCGGGTGGGGGGTATGAACACTGAAGCTTTCTTT	CASRRVGGMNTEAFF
-	-	TRBJ1-5	TRBV21-1	TGTGCCAGTGAGGGCAGACCCGGGAATTTT	CASEGRPGNF
-	-	TRBJ2-3	TRBV7-8	TGTGCCAGCAGCTTAGTTGTGGGGGGTACGCAGTATTTT	CASSLVVGGTQYF
TRBD1	-	TRBJ1-6	TRBV19	TGTGCCGCAAAACAGGGGACGGATATTAATTCACCCCTCCACTTT	CAAKQGTDINSPLHF
-	-	TRBJ2-3	TRBV30	TGTGCCTGGAGTGTGAGAGAAGATACGCAGTATTTT	CAWSVREDTQYF
TRBD2	-	TRBJ2-1	TRBV19	TGTGCCAGTAGTACAACTAGCGGGGGATATCGGGGTAATGAGCAGTTCTTC	CASSTTSGGYRGNEQFF
-	-	TRBJ1-1	TRBV29-1	TGCAGCGTTGTCCAGGGTAGTCCCCAGAACACTGAAGCTTTCTTT	CSVVQGSPQNTEAFF
TRBD1	-	TRBJ1-5	TRBV4-3	TGCGCCAGCAGCCCCGGGACAGGGCCCAATCAGCCCCAGCATTTT	CASSPGTGPNQPQHF
-	few	TRBJ1-2	TRBV3-1/TRBV3-2	TGTGCCAGCAGCCAAAGTTGGGGGCTGGAGGGCTACACCTTC	CASSQSWGLEGYTF
-	once	TRBJ1-2	TRBV6-2/TRBV6-3	TGTGCCAGCAGTTACTCTCAGGGAGGCTACACCTTC	CASSYSQGGYTF
TRBD2	-	TRBJ2-3	TRBV5-1	TGCGCCAGCAGCCAAGGCTTTAGCGGGAGCACAGATACGCAGTATTTT	CASSQGFSGSTDTQYF
-	few	TRBJ1-5	TRBV5-3	TGTGCCAGAAGCCAAGGGGTGAGGCCCCAGCATTTT	CARSQGVRPQHF
-	-	TRBJ2-7	TRBV28	TGTGCCAGCAGTCCGAGCAGGGAACCCTACGAGCAGTACTTC	CASSPSREPYEQYF
TRBD1	-	TRBJ2-7	TRBV7-2	TGTGCCAGCAGCAACAGGGGGACCTACGAGCAGTACTTC	CASSNRGTYEQYF
-	few	TRBJ1-3	TRBV24-1	TGTGCCACCAGTGACGCTAGGGGCACCATATATTTT	CATSDARGTIYF
TRBD1	-	TRBJ2-1	TRBV20-1	TGCAGTGCTAGTCCCGGGACAGGCTCAAGGGATGAGCAGTTCTTC	CSASPGTGSRDEQFF